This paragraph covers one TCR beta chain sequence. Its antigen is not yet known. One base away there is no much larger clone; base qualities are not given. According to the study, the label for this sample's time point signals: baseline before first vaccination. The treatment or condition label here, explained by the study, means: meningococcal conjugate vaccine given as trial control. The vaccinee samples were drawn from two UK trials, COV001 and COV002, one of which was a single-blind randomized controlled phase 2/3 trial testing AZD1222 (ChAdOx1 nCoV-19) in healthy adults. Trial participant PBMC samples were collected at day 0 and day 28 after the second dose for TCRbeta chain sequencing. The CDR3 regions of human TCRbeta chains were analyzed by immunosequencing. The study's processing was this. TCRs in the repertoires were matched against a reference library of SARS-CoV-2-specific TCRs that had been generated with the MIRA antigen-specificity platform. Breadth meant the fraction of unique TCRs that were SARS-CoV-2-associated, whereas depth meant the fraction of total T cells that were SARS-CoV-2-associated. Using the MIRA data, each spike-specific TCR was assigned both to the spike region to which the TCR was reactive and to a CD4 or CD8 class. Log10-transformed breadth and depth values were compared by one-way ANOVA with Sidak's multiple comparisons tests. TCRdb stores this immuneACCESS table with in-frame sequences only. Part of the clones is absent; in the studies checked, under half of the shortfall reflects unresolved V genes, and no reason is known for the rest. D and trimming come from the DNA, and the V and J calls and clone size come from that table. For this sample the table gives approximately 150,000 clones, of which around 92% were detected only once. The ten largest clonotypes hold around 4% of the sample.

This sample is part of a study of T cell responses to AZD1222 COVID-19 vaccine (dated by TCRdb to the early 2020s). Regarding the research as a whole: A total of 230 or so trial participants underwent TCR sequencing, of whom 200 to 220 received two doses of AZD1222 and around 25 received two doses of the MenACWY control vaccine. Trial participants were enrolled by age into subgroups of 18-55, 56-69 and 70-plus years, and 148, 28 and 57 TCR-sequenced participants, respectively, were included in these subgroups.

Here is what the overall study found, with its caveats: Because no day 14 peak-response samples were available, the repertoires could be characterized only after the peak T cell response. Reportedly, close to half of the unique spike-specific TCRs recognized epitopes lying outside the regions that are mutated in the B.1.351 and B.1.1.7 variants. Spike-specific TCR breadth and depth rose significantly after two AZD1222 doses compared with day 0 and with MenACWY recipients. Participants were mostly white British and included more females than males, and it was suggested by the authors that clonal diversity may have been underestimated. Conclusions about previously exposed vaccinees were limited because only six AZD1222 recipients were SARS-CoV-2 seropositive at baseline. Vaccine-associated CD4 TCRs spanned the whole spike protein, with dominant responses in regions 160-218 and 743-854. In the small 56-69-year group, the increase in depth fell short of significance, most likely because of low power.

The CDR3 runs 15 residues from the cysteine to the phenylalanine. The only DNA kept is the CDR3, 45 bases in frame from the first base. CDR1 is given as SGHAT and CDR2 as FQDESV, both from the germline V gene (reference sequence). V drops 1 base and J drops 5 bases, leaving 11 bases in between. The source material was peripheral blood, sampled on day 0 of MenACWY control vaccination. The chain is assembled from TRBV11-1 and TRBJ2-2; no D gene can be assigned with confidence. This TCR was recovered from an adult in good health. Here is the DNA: TGTGCCAGCAGCTTAGAGGGTCAGGAAACCGGGGAGCTGTTTTTT. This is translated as CASSLEGQETGELFF.